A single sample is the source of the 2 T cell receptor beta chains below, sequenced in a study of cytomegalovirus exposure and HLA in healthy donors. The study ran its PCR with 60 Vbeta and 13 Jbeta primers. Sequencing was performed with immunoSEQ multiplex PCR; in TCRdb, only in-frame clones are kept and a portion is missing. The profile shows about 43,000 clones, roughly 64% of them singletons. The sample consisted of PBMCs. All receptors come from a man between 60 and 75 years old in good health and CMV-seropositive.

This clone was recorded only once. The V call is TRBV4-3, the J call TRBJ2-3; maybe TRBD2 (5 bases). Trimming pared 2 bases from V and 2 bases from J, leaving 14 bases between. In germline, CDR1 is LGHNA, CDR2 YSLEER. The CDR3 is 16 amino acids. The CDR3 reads CASSQHKPRDTDTQYF. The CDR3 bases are TGCGCCAGCAGCCAACACAAGCCCCGGGACACAGATACGCAGTATTTT.

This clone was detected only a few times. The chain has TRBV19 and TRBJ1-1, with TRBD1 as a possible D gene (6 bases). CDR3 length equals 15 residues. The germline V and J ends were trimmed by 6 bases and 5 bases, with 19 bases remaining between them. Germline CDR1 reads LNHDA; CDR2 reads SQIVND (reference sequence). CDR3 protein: CASRSGQGLGTEAFF. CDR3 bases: TGTGCCAGTAGGTCCGGGCAGGGGCTGGGAACTGAAGCTTTCTTT. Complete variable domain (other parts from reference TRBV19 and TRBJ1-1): DGGITQSPKYLFRKEGQNVTLSCEQNLNHDAMYWYRQDPGQGLRLIYYSQIVNDFQKGDIAEGYSVSREKKESFPLTVTSAQKNPTAFYLCASRSGQGLGTEAFFGQGTRLTVV.